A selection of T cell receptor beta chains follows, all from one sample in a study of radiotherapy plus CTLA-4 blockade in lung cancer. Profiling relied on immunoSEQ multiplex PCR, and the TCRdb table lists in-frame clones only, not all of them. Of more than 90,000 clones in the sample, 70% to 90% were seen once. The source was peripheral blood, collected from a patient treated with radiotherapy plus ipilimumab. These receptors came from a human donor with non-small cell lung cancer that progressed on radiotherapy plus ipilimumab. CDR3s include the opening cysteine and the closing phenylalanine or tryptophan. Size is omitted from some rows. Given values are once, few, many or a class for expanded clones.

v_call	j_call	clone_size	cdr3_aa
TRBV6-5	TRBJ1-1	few	CASSFSHGGVNTEAFF
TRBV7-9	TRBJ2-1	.	CASSNTADRSFLGEQFF
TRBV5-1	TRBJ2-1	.	CASSRTGPSYNEQFF
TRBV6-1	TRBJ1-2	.	CASSEGSQGPYGYTF
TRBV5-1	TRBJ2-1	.	CASSLLPLLGALGNEQFF
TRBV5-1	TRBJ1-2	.	CASSLATGYGYTF
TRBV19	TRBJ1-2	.	CASSTPPAGLYGYTF
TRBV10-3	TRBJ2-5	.	CAISESSTGTETQYF
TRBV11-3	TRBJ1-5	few	CASSPSGGNQPQHF
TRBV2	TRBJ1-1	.	CASSVTGGWAFF
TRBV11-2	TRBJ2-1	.	CASSFISGSRNEQFF
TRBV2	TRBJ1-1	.	CASNGQGNNEAFF
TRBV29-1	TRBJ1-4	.	CSVVMDEKLFF
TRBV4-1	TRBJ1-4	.	CASSRTAINEKLFF
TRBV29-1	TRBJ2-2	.	CSVGQNTGELFF
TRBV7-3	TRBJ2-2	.	CASSPDGTGGGNGELFF
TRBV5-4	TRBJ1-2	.	CASSYYRGPNYGYTF
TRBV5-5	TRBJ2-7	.	CASSPPGLAGGRVYEQYF
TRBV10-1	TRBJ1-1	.	CASSESSFAEAFF
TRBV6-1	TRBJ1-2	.	CASSKLRDGTDGYTF
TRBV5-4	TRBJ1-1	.	CASSQPGLQNTEAFF
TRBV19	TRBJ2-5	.	CASRPQIGLAGPGGETQYF
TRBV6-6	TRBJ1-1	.	CASRSLGNTEAFF
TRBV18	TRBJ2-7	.	CASSPGAGYDEQYF
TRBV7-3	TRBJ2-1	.	CASSAELPNEQFF
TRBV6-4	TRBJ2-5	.	CAVTTSGEQETQYF
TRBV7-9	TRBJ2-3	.	CASHPGQASTDTQYF
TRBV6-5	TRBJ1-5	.	CASRARNQPQHF
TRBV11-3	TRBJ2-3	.	CASRYRLAGGFTQYF
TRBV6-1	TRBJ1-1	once	CASLVSSQSAFF
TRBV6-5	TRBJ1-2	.	CASSYSNRGIAYTF
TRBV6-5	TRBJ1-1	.	CASRGLNSNTEAFF
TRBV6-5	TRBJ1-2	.	CASTPRRGAGGYTF
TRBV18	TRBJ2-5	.	CASSPPRGGTHEQETQYF
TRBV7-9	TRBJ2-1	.	CASSTRGQGGNEQFF
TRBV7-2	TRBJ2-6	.	CASSLVGGAGANVLTF
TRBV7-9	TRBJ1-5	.	CASSQDSSNQPQHF
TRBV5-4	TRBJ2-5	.	CASSPGAQWETQYF
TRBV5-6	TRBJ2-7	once	CASSLITDEQYF
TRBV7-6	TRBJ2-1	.	CASSFGTSGSGYNEQFF
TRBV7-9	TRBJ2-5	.	CASSLGQSTIQYF
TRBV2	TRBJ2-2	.	CASSESRVNTGELFF
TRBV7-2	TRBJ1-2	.	CASSLPGEDYGYTF
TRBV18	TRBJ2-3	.	CASSPRGTSTDTQYF